This T cell receptor beta chain was captured by sequencing in a study of T-cell reconstitution after alpha-beta-depleted transplantation in children (dated by TCRdb to between 2015 and 2016). About the study as a whole: T-cell immune reconstitution after TCRalphabeta/CD19-depleted allogeneic hematopoietic cell transplantation in children was quantitatively tracked in the study by means of TCR repertoire profiling.

General study outcomes and caveats: The apparently early alphabetaT-cell count recovery about two months after transplant was reportedly dependent on only several hundred rapidly expanded clones derived from non-depleted graft cells. Over subsequent months, a decline in hyperexpanded clone frequencies was noted, and after one year, T-cell counts and TCRbeta diversity were mostly ascribed to newly produced T cells. In some patients, the high TCRbeta diversity seen at day 60 was put down to recipient T cells and intrathymic progenitors that had survived conditioning.

The protocol used for the library was PCR. TCRdb shows the sequencer as Illumina HiSeq 2500. Molecular barcoding was employed in the preparation of TCR libraries, with unique molecular identifiers being used to normalize TCRbeta repertoire quantification. In TCRdb, the public reads were trimmed at Q25 with fastp and aligned with MiXCR, with productive beta chains retained. Each CDR3 protein gets just one entry, which takes the most common genes and DNA from the rows behind it. The table for this sample lists over 90,000 distinct CDR3 sequences; approximately 8% of them were counted only once. In total, the top ten clones hold around 17% of the sample. Via the germline V gene, CDR1 is SGHAT and CDR2 FQNNGV. The CDR3 runs 18 residues from the cysteine to the phenylalanine. Only CDR3 DNA is held: 54 bases, read in frame from base 1. The junction shows trimming of 0 bases on V and 8 bases on J, and the gene matches do not reach 15 bases of it.

Ten or more counts support this clonotype. Its antigen specificity is not known. One base away there is no much larger clone; base qualities are not given. What this sample's treatment or condition label stands for: allogeneic hematopoietic cell transplantation with graft depleted of TCRalphabeta T cells and CD19 B cells. TCRalphabeta/CD19-depleted allogeneic hematopoietic cell grafts were given to the transplant recipients, all of whom were children. This sample comprised PBMCs, obtained before TCRalphabeta/CD19-depleted stem cell transplant. In this chain, TRBV11-2 is recombined with TRBJ2-2; TRBD2 matches 7 bases in the middle. The source is a boy between 2 and 10 years old with acute lymphoblastic leukemia, due to receive a stem cell transplant. The CDR3 has the sequence CASSLDFGDFFGGGELFF. The sequenced DNA: TGTGCCAGCAGCTTAGATTTTGGAGACTTTTTCGGGGGGGGGGAGCTGTTTTTT. When the CDR3 is completed using the reference TRBV11-2 and TRBJ2-2 genes on either side, the full variable domain is EAGVAQSPRYKIIEKRQSVAFWCNPISGHATLYWYQQILGQGPKLLIQFQNNGVVDDSQLPKDRFSAERLKGVDSTLKIQPAKLEDSAVYLCASSLDFGDFFGGGELFFGEGSRLTVL.